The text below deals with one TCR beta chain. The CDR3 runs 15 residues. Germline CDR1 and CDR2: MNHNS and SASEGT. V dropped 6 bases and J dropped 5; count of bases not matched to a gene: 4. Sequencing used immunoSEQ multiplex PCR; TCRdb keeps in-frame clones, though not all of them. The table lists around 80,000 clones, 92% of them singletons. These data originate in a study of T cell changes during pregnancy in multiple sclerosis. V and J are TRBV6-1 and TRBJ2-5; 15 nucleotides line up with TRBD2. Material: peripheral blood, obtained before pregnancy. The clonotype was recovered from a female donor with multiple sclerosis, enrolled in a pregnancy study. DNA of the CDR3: TGTGCCAGCAGAGGACTAGCGGGGGGGCCTGAGACCCAGTACTTC. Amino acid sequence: CASRGLAGGPETQYF.